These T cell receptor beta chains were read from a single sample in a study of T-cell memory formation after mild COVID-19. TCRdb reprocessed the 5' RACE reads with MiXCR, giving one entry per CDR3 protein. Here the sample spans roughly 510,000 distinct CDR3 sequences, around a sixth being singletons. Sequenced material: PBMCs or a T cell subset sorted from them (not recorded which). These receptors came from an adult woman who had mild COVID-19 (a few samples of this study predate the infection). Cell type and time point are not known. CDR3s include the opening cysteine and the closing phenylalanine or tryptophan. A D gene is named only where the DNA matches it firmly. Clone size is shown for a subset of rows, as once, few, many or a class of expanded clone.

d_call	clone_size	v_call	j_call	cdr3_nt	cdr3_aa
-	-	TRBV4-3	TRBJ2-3	TGCGCCAGCAGCCATAGCAGGAAGGCGCTCACAGATACGCAGTATTTT	CASSHSRKALTDTQYF
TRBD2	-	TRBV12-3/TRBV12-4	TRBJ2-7	TGTGCCAGCAGTTCCAACCTAGCGGGAGCGCGATACGAGCAGTACTTC	CASSSNLAGARYEQYF
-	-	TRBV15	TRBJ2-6	TGTGCCACCAGCAGAGATAAGGGTTCAGGGGCCAACGTCCTGACTTTC	CATSRDKGSGANVLTF
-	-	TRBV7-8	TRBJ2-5	TGTGCCAGCAGCCCCAACTCGGGGTCAGGGGAGACCCAGTACTTC	CASSPNSGSGETQYF
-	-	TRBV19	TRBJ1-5	TGTGCCAGTAGTATAGGTCGGGGCAGCCAGCCCCAGCATTTT	CASSIGRGSQPQHF
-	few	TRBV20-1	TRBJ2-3	TGCAGTGCAAAACCGGGACCCCTCCCGTATTTT	CSAKPGPLPYF
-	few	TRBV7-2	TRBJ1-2	TGTGCCAGCAGCTTAAGTTTTAGGATTTATGGCTACACCTTC	CASSLSFRIYGYTF
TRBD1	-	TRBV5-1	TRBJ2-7	TGCGCCAGCAGCTTGGCCTGGGACAGTTCCTACGAGCAGTACTTC	CASSLAWDSSYEQYF
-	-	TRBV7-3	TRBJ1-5	TGTGCCAGCCAAGGAGGCGAGTCTAGCAATCAGCCCCAGCATTTT	CASQGGESSNQPQHF
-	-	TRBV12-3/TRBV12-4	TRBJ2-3	TGTGCCAGCAGTTTGCGGGCTAGCGTCTCCGATACGCAGTATTTT	CASSLRASVSDTQYF
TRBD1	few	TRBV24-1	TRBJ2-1	TGTGCCACCTCTCGGGACAGTTCTTTTGAGCAGTTCTTC	CATSRDSSFEQFF
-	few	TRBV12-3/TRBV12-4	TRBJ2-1	TGTGCCAGCAGTCCATACCTTAATGAGCAGTTCTTC	CASSPYLNEQFF
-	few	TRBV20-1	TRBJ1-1	TGCAGTGCTAGAGGGGCTTGGAGGGAGAGAAACACTGAAGCTTTCTTT	CSARGAWRERNTEAFF
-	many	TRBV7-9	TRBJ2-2	TGTGCCAGCAGTCAGGGTCTTCACACCGGGGAGCTGTTTTTT	CASSQGLHTGELFF
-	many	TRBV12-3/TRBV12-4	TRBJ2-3	TGTGCCAGCAGCTTCGGGGGCACAGATACGCAGTATTTT	CASSFGGTDTQYF
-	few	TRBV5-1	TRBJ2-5	TGCGCCAGCAGCTCCATTCGGTGGGAGACCCAGTACTTC	CASSSIRWETQYF
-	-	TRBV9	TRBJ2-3	TGTGCCAGCAGCGTCCCTCCCTTGGGCAGCACAGATACGCAGTATTTT	CASSVPPLGSTDTQYF
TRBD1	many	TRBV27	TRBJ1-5	TGTGCCAGCAGGAGACAGGGGGGGAGCAATCAGCCCCAGCATTTT	CASRRQGGSNQPQHF
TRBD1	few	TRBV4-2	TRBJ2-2	TGTGCCAGCAGCCGCGAAAGACAGGGTCAGGGCAAGGCCGGGGAGCTGTTTTTT	CASSRERQGQGKAGELFF
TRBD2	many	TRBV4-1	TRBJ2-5	TGCGCCAGCAGCCCACGACTAGCGGGGGGCGAAGAGACCCAGTACTTC	CASSPRLAGGEETQYF
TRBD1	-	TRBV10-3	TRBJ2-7	TGTGCCATCAGTGATGAGGGACAGGCTTACGAGCAGTACTTC	CAISDEGQAYEQYF
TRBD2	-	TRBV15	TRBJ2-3	TGTGCCACCAGCAGAAAGGGACTAGCGGATACGCAGTATTTT	CATSRKGLADTQYF
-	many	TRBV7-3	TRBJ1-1	TGTGCCAGCAGCTTAATGGGGGAAGGAACTGAAGCTTTCTTT	CASSLMGEGTEAFF
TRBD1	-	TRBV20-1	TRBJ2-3	TGCAGTGCCCCAGGACAGGGTAACACAGATACGCAGTATTTT	CSAPGQGNTDTQYF
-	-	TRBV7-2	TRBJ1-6	TGTGCCAGCAGCTTAACAGCGCGAAATCGCCTCCACTTT	CASSLTARNRLHF
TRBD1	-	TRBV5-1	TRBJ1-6	TGCGCCAGCAGCTGGACAGGGGTGGATTCACCCCTCCACTTT	CASSWTGVDSPLHF
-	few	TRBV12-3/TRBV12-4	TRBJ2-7	TGTGCCAGCAGTTTCGTAGCGGGACAGGGAATGGTGCAGTACTTC	CASSFVAGQGMVQYF
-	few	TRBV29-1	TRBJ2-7	TGCAGCGTTGCTGGTCTTAACCACGAGCAGTACTTC	CSVAGLNHEQYF
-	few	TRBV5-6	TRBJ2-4	TGTGCCAGCAGCTTGGGATTTGCCAAAAACATTCAGTACTTC	CASSLGFAKNIQYF
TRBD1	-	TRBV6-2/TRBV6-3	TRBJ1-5	TGTGCCAGCAGTTTCCCATTGACAGGGGGCCACCAGCCCCAGCATTTT	CASSFPLTGGHQPQHF
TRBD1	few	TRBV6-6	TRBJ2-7	TGTGCCAGCAGTTACAGCCTTGAGAGGGGGCGGGACGAGCAGTACTTC	CASSYSLERGRDEQYF
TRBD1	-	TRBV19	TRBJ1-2	TGTGCCAGTAGTACTGCAGGGGGTGGCTATGGCTACACCTTC	CASSTAGGGYGYTF
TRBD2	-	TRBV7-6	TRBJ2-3	TGTGCCAGCAGCGGCCGACTAGCGGGGAGCACAGATACGCAGTATTTT	CASSGRLAGSTDTQYF
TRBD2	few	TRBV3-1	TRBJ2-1	TGTGCCAGCAGCCAAGGTGCGGGAGCCGGCGGTGAGCAGTTCTTC	CASSQGAGAGGEQFF
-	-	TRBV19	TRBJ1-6	TGTGCCAGTAGTGACCGCCAGCCCAGGTTTTTCCAACCGCCGACTTCACCCCTCCACTTT	CASSDRQPRFFQPPTSPLHF
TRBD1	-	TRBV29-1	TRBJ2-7	TGCAGCGTCCGTGGACAGGGGTCCTCCTACGAGCAGTACTTC	CSVRGQGSSYEQYF
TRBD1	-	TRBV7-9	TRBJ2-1	TGTGCCAGCAGCTTAAGCGACAGGGGACCGTTGAGCTCCTACAATGAGCAGTTCTTC	CASSLSDRGPLSSYNEQFF
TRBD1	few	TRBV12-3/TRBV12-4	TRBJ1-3	TGTGCCAGCAGTTTCTTCCCTTTACTGAGGGGGCTTTCCGGAAACACCATATATTTT	CASSFFPLLRGLSGNTIYF
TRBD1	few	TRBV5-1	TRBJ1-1	TGCGCCAGCAGCTTGGGGGACAGGGGGTCCCAAGAAGCTTTCTTT	CASSLGDRGSQEAFF
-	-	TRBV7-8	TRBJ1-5	TGTGCCAGCAGCTTATCCGACGGTTTTAATCAGCCCCAGCATTTT	CASSLSDGFNQPQHF
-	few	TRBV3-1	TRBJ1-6	TGTGCCAGCAGCCAAGGACAGGTTTATAATTCACCCCTCCACTTT	CASSQGQVYNSPLHF
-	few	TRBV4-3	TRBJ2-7	TGCGCCAGCAGCCAAGATCTTCCCTTACATACTTACGAGCAGTACTTC	CASSQDLPLHTYEQYF
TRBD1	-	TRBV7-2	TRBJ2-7	TGTGCCAGCAGCTATCGAGACAGGGGACCCTCCTACGAGCAGTACTTC	CASSYRDRGPSYEQYF
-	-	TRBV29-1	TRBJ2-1	TGCAGCGTTGCCCCAGGGGGGAATGAGCAGTTCTTC	CSVAPGGNEQFF
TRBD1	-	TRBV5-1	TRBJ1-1	TGCGCCAGCAGCTTGCTAGCAGGGGGCCTGAACACTGAAGCTTTCTTT	CASSLLAGGLNTEAFF
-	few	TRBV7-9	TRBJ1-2	TGTGCCAGCAGATCAGGGGATGGCTACACCTTC	CASRSGDGYTF
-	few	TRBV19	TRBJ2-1	TGTGCCAGTAGACCGGGAAACAAGGACAATGAGCAGTTCTTC	CASRPGNKDNEQFF
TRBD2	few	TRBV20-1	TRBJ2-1	TGCAGTGCTAGGAGGACTAGGAGCAATGAGCAGTTCTTC	CSARRTRSNEQFF
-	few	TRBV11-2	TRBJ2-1	TGTGCCAGCAGCCCGCACTGGGACAATGAGCAGTTCTTC	CASSPHWDNEQFF
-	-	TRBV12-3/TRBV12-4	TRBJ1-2	TGTGCCAGCAGTCAGGTTATTGGACCGCGGGGGGGATACTATGGCTACACCTTC	CASSQVIGPRGGYYGYTF
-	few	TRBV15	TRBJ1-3	TGTGCCACCAGCAGAGTCCGGGCAGGAAACACCATATATTTT	CATSRVRAGNTIYF
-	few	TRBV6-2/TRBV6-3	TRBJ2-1	TGTGCCAGCAGTTACTACCCGGGAAACGTGAATGAGCAGTTCTTC	CASSYYPGNVNEQFF
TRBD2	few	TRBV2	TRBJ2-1	TGTGCCAGCAGTCCCGGACTAGGTCCTTACAATGAGCAGTTCTTC	CASSPGLGPYNEQFF
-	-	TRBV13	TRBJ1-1	TGTGCCAGCAGCCCGTCGGAACAGGGGAACACTGAAGCTTTCTTT	CASSPSEQGNTEAFF